Reported below is one T cell receptor (beta chain). Method: immunoSEQ multiplex PCR; TCRdb's copy keeps in-frame clones and lacks some. Altogether about 170,000 clones are present, around 83% being singletons, with the ten largest covering around 20%. This specimen belongs to a study of blood T cell repertoires in COVID-19. Study summary: Acute-phase and convalescent COVID-19 samples originated in the United States, Italy and Spain.

Germline values: CDR1 SGHAT, CDR2 FQNNGV. The CDR3 has 15 amino acids. Trimming stripped 1 base from V and 9 bases from J, with 16 bases between. The sample taken for sequencing was peripheral blood. The source of this sequence is a woman aged 70-85 years who had recovered from COVID-19. This chain joins TRBV11-2 and TRBJ2-1; weak D call: TRBD2 (5 bases). The CDR3 reads CASSLASGVDGEQFF. The CDR3 DNA follows: TGTGCCAGCAGCTTAGCATCCGGGGTGGACGGTGAGCAGTTCTTC.